This T cell receptor (beta chain) comes out of a study of Ad26.COV2.S vaccination and SARS-CoV-2 variants. This sample's treatment: roughly 18 received Ad26.COV2.S at low or high dose, single or two shots; roughly 5 received placebo; per-sample allocation not given. Collection of samples fell on day 63 after the first vaccine or placebo injection. In Boston, the donor was an adult between 18-55 years of age. TCRdb's table, derived via immunoSEQ multiplex PCR, lists solely in-frame clones and lacks some. The sample lists some 480,000 clones; approximately 88% were seen once. This CDR3 region has 18 residues. Germline CDR1 SGHDT, CDR2 YYEEEE. The V segment lost 2 bases and the J segment 0 bases; nucleotides outside the gene matches: 8.

This sequence joins TRBV5-6 and TRBJ1-5; 10 bases match TRBD1. The sequence came from a person aged 18-65 years who received the Ad26.COV2.S COVID-19 vaccine or a placebo. This specimen consisted of peripheral blood, obtained in a trial of Ad26.COV2.S vaccine versus placebo. Here the CDR3 reads CASSLRQGASFSNQPQHF. The CDR3 nucleotides read TGTGCCAGCAGCTTACGACAGGGGGCCTCCTTTAGCAATCAGCCCCAGCATTTT.